This TCR beta chain was observed in a study of blood T cell repertoires in COVID-19 (dated by TCRdb to the early 2020s). For context, the study as a whole: Samples covering the acute and convalescent phases of COVID-19 were provided by collaborators in the United States, Italy and Spain. The dataset comprised deeply sampled blood TCRbeta repertoires from subjects exposed to, actively infected with, or recovered from COVID-19. The samples were drawn from two sources: the first 160 participants of the ongoing ImmuneRACE study, and some 1,300 subjects contributed by 6 global collaborators. The repertoires were released in a freely available public database meant as a resource for research on the immune response to SARS-CoV-2. Where available, HLA class I and class II types were taken from metadata supplied by the sample provider and were not determined by assay-based typing. The material from the prospective study consisted of cDNA or gDNA derived from T cells, B-cell-depleted T cells, or PBMCs. A de-identified subject ID, COVID-19 status, age in years and sex were almost always included in the sample metadata. Overall study results and their limits: The quantity of clinical and demographic metadata differed by source and by participant and was supplied without curation.

The immunoSEQ Assay, a bias-controlled multiplex PCR, was used to amplify TCRbeta CDR3 regions from genomic DNA. In the authors' own workflow: The number of nucleated cells in each sample was estimated by amplification of reference gene primers within the assay. To quantify the absolute abundance of each unique TCRbeta CDR3 rearrangement, sequence reads were collapsed and filtered. For each sample, productive Simpson clonality was calculated as the square root of Simpson's diversity index over productive rearrangements. TCRdb limited this immuneACCESS table to in-frame rearrangements with V and J called. A share of clones is missing; checked studies link under half to unresolved V genes, and the rest is unexplained. V and J calls and clone size are as listed in that table; D and trimming were resolved from the DNA. Here the sample has more than 85,000 clones; around 86% occur a single time. Roughly 2.7% of the sample rests with the top ten.

Enrolling through a virtual design, the prospective study's participants ranged in age from roughly 18 to 90 years and lived across about two dozen United States geographic areas. In the prospective study, cohorts were assigned on the basis of participant-reported clinical history obtained from a screening survey and a study questionnaire. Recovered participants in ImmuneRACE Cohort 3 were defined by two consecutive negative NP/OP PCR tests, clearance by a healthcare professional, or resolution of symptoms. Each participant in the prospective study had whole blood, serum and a nasopharyngeal or oropharyngeal swab collected by mobile phlebotomists. Additional blood draws and questionnaires over an approximately two-month period could optionally be provided by prospective study participants. Prospective study blood samples were shipped either frozen or at room temperature before DNA extraction. With regard to this clone: The specificity of this receptor is unknown. Within one base of it there is no much larger clone, and no base qualities were kept.

Sample: PBMCs or T cells enriched from blood (not recorded which). This clonotype originated in a woman aged 45 to 65 who had recovered from COVID-19.

The bases read TGTGCCAGCAGCTTTGGGGGGGATCATGGCTACACCTTC. This codes for CASSFGGDHGYTF. The chain is made from TRBV5-6 and TRBJ1-2; the D region possibly corresponds to TRBD1 (5 bases align). For CDR1 and CDR2, the germline V gene lists SGHDT and YYEEEE. Between the V and J ends, shortened by 2 bases and 6 bases respectively, the junction contains 11 bases. Reading from cysteine to phenylalanine, the CDR3 counts 13 amino acids. The retained sequence is limited to the CDR3, 39 bases, with the frame set at the first base.